A selection of T cell receptor beta chains follows, all from one sample in a study of cytomegalovirus exposure and HLA in healthy donors. Produced via immunoSEQ multiplex PCR; TCRdb's table is partial and in-frame only. Among about 130,000 clones listed, 75% to 85% were seen once. Sequencing input: PBMCs. Receptors originate from a middle-aged man in good health and CMV-seronegative. The CDR3 runs from the conserved cysteine through the conserved F or W. Each record gives: J gene, V gene, CDR3 protein.

J: TRBJ1-6; V: TRBV5-4; CDR3: CATTGDRNSPLHF
J: TRBJ1-4; V: TRBV25-1; CDR3: CASSAGGSGVIEKLFF
J: TRBJ1-1; V: TRBV7-9; CDR3: CASSPPQGTEAFF
J: TRBJ1-1; V: TRBV5-1; CDR3: CASSLAGNTEAFF
J: TRBJ2-1; V: TRBV29-1; CDR3: CSAQGRLTYNEQFF
J: TRBJ2-7; V: TRBV2; CDR3: CASSEAPGRAYEQYF
J: TRBJ1-6; V: TRBV5-1; CDR3: CASSFEGSNSPLHF
J: TRBJ2-2; V: TRBV6-1; CDR3: CASKLSGHGELFF
J: TRBJ2-1; V: TRBV6-5; CDR3: CASSYSHTGVNEQFF
J: TRBJ1-5; V: TRBV28; CDR3: CASSGSNQPQHF
J: TRBJ1-4; V: TRBV27; CDR3: CASRPGFNEKLFF
J: TRBJ2-2; V: TRBV27; CDR3: CASSPRLAGGTGELFF
J: TRBJ2-2; V: TRBV4-2; CDR3: CASSPWPGLAGGGTGELFF
J: TRBJ1-1; V: TRBV2; CDR3: CASSGWGRRVEAFF
J: TRBJ1-2; V: TRBV10-2; CDR3: CASVGQAFNYGYTF